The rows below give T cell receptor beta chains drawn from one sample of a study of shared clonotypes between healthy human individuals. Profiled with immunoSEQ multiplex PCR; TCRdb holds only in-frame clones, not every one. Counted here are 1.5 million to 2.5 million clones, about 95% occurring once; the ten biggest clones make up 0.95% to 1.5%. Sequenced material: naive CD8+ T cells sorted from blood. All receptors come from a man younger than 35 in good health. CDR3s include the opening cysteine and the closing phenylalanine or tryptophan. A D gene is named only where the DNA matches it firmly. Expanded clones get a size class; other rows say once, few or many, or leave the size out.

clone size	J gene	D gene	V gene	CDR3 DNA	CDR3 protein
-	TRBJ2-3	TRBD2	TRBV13	TGTGCCAGCAGCATAGGGACTAGCGGGGATGCAGATACGCAGTATTTT	CASSIGTSGDADTQYF
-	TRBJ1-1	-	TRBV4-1	TGCGCCAGCAGCCTCCCGGGGAGAGCCACTGAAGCTTTCTTT	CASSLPGRATEAFF
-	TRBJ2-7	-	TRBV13	TGTGCCAGCAGCTTAGAGGGGGAAGTTGGGTACGAGCAGTACTTC	CASSLEGEVGYEQYF
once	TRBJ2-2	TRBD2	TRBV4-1	TGCGCCAGCAGCCCTTGGGAGGGGAACACCGGGGAGCTGTTTTTT	CASSPWEGNTGELFF
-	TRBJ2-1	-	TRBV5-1	TGCGCCAGCAGCTGGGCGGGGGCCCCAGAGGAGCAGTTCTTC	CASSWAGAPEEQFF
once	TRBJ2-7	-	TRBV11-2	TGTGCCAGCAGCTCCGGAGGGGGGGCCGGGCAGCAGTACTTC	CASSSGGGAGQQYF
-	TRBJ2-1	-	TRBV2	TGTGCCTCCCAGGGAAGTTTCGACAATGAGCAGTTCTTC	CASQGSFDNEQFF
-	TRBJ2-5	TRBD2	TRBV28	TGTGCCAGCAAACTAGCGGGGGGCCAAGAGACCCAGTACTTC	CASKLAGGQETQYF
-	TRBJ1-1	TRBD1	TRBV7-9	TGTGCCAGCACCACGGGACAGGGGGACACTGAAGCTTTCTTT	CASTTGQGDTEAFF
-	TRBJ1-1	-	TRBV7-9	TGTGCCAGCAGCTTAGGCGCCACTTTGGGAGCTTTCTTT	CASSLGATLGAFF
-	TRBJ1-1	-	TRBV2	TGTGCCAGCAGCCGGGCTTTGAACACTGAAGCTTTCTTT	CASSRALNTEAFF
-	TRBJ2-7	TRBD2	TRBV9	TGTGCCAGCAGCCTCAGCGGGGGGGCGTCCGAGCAGTACTTC	CASSLSGGASEQYF
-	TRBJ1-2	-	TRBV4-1	TGCGCCAGCAGCCAAGATAGACGGCAGGTTAACTATGGCTACACCTTC	CASSQDRRQVNYGYTF
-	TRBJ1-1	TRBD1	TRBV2	TGTGCCAGCAGTGAAGAATCGGCAGGGGGGGTCACTGAAGCTTTCTTT	CASSEESAGGVTEAFF
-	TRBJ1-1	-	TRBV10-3	TGTGCCATCAGTGGGGGGCAGGGGTCGGCGAACACTGAAGCTTTCTTT	CAISGGQGSANTEAFF
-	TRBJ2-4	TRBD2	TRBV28	TGTGCCAGCAGTCTGGCAGCGGGGCAGCTAGCCAAAAACATTCAGTACTTC	CASSLAAGQLAKNIQYF
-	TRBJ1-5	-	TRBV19	TGTGCCAGTAAATCGGCAGGATATAGCAATCAGCCCCAGCATTTT	CASKSAGYSNQPQHF
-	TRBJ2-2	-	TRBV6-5	TGTGCCAGCAGTGCGAGTAGCCCCACCGGGGAGCTGTTTTTT	CASSASSPTGELFF
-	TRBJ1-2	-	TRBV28	TGTGCCAGCAGCGGAAACAAGGACCTTTACTATGGCTACACCTTC	CASSGNKDLYYGYTF
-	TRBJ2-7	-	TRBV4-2	TGTGCCAGCAGCCCGGGCGGGAACTACGAGCAGTACTTC	CASSPGGNYEQYF
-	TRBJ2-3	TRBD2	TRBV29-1	TGCAGCGTGGGGGGACTAGCGGTGGTACGCACAGATACGCAGTATTTT	CSVGGLAVVRTDTQYF
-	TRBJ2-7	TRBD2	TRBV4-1	TGCGCCAGCAGCCAGGAGCGGGGGCGGGATACCTACGAGCAGTACTTC	CASSQERGRDTYEQYF
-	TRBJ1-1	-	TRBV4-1	TGCGCCAGCAGCCATAAACAGGGTAAAGGGTACACTGAAGCTTTCTTT	CASSHKQGKGYTEAFF
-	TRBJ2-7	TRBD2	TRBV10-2	TGCGCCAGCAGGGGGCTAGCGGGGGAGTACGAGCAGTACTTC	CASRGLAGEYEQYF
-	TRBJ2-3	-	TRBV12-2	TGTGCAAGTCGCTGGACTAGCGGGAGAACCTACGCAACAGATACGCAGTATTTT	CASRWTSGRTYATDTQYF
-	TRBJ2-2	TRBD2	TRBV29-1	TGCAGCGTTGTGGCTAGCGGGAGCACCGGGGAGCTGTTTTTT	CSVVASGSTGELFF
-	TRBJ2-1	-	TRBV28	TGTGCCAGCAGTTTATTCCAAGGCGAGGAGTCCGCTGAGCAGTTCTTC	CASSLFQGEESAEQFF
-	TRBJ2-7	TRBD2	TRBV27	TGTGCCAGCAGTTTCTCTAGCGGGACCCGCTCCTACGAGCAGTACTTC	CASSFSSGTRSYEQYF
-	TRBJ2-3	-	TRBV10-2	TGCGCCAGCAGTGAAGGCGGGGATACGCAGTATTTT	CASSEGGDTQYF
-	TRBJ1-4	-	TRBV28	TGTGCCAGCAGTTTCTATGAAAAACTGTTTTTT	CASSFYEKLFF
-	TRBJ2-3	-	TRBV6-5	TGTGCCAGCAGCCCCACACTAGCTAGCACAGATACGCAGTATTTT	CASSPTLASTDTQYF
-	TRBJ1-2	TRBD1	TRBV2	TGTGCCAGCAGTGAGGACGACAGGGCTTCAATTTATGGCTACACCTTC	CASSEDDRASIYGYTF
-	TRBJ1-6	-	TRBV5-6	TGTGCCAGCAGCTTGTATGATTCACCCCTCCACTTT	CASSLYDSPLHF
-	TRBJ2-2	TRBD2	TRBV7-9	TGTGCCAGCAGCTACTATCCGGGACTAGCGGGGTTCACCGGGGAGCTGTTTTTT	CASSYYPGLAGFTGELFF
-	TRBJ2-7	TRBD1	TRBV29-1	TGCAGCGTTTCCGGGACAGGGGTATACGAGCAGTACTTC	CSVSGTGVYEQYF
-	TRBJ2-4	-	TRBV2	TGTGCCAGCAGTGTCCCAAGGACGGCTTTAGCCAAAAACATTCAGTACTTC	CASSVPRTALAKNIQYF
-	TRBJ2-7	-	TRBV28	TGTGCCAGCAGACTAGGGGGCTCCTACGAGCAGTACTTC	CASRLGGSYEQYF
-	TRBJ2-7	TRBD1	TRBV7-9	TGTGCCAGCAGCTTATTCCCCGGACAGGAGGCTACCTACGAGCAGTACTTC	CASSLFPGQEATYEQYF
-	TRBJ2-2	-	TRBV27	TGTGCCAGCGGGAACTTGCCCGAAGGGGAGCTGTTTTTT	CASGNLPEGELFF
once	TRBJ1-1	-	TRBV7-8	TGTGCCAGCAGCTTATTTCCCACCAGGGAGACTGAAGCTTTCTTT	CASSLFPTRETEAFF
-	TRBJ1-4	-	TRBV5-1	TGCGCCAGCAGCTTGGAAGGGAATTACGGTGAAAAACTGTTTTTT	CASSLEGNYGEKLFF
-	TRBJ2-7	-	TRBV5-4	TGTGCCAGCAGCGGAAGGGGGGGCCCTCCCTACGAGCAGTACTTC	CASSGRGGPPYEQYF
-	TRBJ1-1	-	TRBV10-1	TGCGCCAGCAGTGAGCTTACTTACACTGAAGCTTTCTTT	CASSELTYTEAFF
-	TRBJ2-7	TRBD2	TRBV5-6	TGTGCCAGCAGCCAGGGACTAGCGGGAGGAGACGAGCAGTACTTC	CASSQGLAGGDEQYF
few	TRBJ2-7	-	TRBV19	TGTGCCAGTAGTATGTACGGGAGCGACGAGCAGTACTTC	CASSMYGSDEQYF
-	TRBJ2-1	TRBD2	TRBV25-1	TGTGCCAGCACCCTAGCGGGAGAAGAGCAGTTCTTC	CASTLAGEEQFF
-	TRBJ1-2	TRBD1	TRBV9	TGTGCCAGCAAGGGACAGAACTATGGCTACACCTTC	CASKGQNYGYTF
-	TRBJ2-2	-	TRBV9	TGTGCCAGCAGCGTAGCTGGTCAGATCCGGGGACCCGGGGAGCTGTTTTTT	CASSVAGQIRGPGELFF
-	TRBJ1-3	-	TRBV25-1	TGTGCCAGCAGTGAGGGATCCTCTGGAAACACCATATATTTT	CASSEGSSGNTIYF
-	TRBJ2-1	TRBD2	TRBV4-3	TGCGCCAGCAGCCAATCAGCGGGAGGTTACAATGAGCAGTTCTTC	CASSQSAGGYNEQFF
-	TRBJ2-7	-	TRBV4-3	TGCGCCAGCAGCCAAGATAGGCAGTCCCTCTCCTACGAGCAGTACTTC	CASSQDRQSLSYEQYF